This T cell receptor beta chain appears in the sequencing data of a study of OX40 agonist ivuxolimab in advanced cancers. Looking at the study overall: Ivuxolimab was an agonistic, fully human IgG2 monoclonal antibody directed against OX40 (CD134), a costimulatory receptor. Intravenous ivuxolimab was administered to patients every 2 weeks at six dose levels: 0.01, 0.1, 0.3, 1.5, 3 and 10 mg/kg. Among the roughly 50 dose-escalation patients, 19 had hepatocellular carcinoma, around 15 melanoma, 9 renal cell carcinoma and 9 head and neck cancer. A male proportion of roughly 80% and a mean age of approximately 62 years, ranging from 23 to 79, were recorded for the dose-escalation cohort. Prior anti-PD-1, anti-PD-L1 or anti-CTLA-4 therapy was permitted, and approximately 40% of dose-escalation patients had received checkpoint inhibitors. Partial responses were achieved by three dose-escalation patients, of whom one had hepatocellular carcinoma and two had cutaneous melanoma. The purpose of peripheral TCRbeta sequencing was to test whether ivuxolimab changed TCR sequence diversity and led to clonal T-cell expansion. The paper covers the monotherapy dose-escalation part of the phase I ivuxolimab trial, which included N of about 56 patients. The paper's findings and limits, for the study overall: In the 0.1-3.0 mg/kg groups, partial responders had among the lowest normalized peripheral clonal expansion, particularly in CD8+ T cells. After ivuxolimab, more expanded clones were found on average in CD8+ T cells than in CD4+ T cells. Low levels of normalized T-cell clonal expansion were also seen in some patients who did not respond. Clonal expansion of both CD4+ and CD8+ blood T cells was observed from baseline to week 6 at doses 0.1 to 3.0 mg/kg. Antigen specificity was not determined for the clonally expanded peripheral T cells.

On this clone itself: Its antigen has not been determined. Per-base quality was not reported, and no clone a single base away is much larger than it.

The CDR1 and CDR2 encoded by the germline V gene (reference sequence) are MNHNY and SVGAGI. From the cysteine through the phenylalanine, the CDR3 covers 15 amino acids. The retained sequence is limited to the CDR3, 45 bases, with the frame set at the first base. V lost 5 bases and J lost 2 bases; the stretch between them is 12 bases long. The trial excluded patients who had a history of autoimmune disease or who were on systemic immunosuppression. Peripheral blood for TCR sequencing was drawn from every dose cohort at baseline, at cycle 4 day 1 and at cycle 7 day 1. The samples were drawn from a first-in-human, open-label, multicenter phase I dose-escalation trial of ivuxolimab. Adults with locally advanced or metastatic melanoma, renal cell, hepatocellular, or head and neck squamous cell carcinoma were enrolled in the trial. CD4+ and CD8+ T cells were sorted separately from peripheral blood before TCR sequencing.

Genomic DNA was extracted from sorted cells for sequencing of the TCRbeta CDR3 region. TCRbeta CDR3 regions were sequenced using the immunoSEQ Assay. The immuneACCESS repertoire file appears here via TCRdb, limited to in-frame rearrangements. These files lack a portion of the clones; in checked studies, under half of the deficit traces to unresolved V genes, and the cause of the others is not known. This sample is represented by some 150,000 clones; more than 85% of them were singletons. Approximately 0.99% of the sample rests with the top ten. The receptor's source is an adult with an advanced solid tumor such as melanoma, head and neck, liver or kidney cancer. This sample comprised CD4+ or CD8+ T cells sorted from blood, obtained in a trial of the OX40 agonist ivuxolimab. The rearrangement combines TRBV6-6 with TRBJ2-2; the D segment cannot be called with confidence. The bases are TGTGCCAGCAGTGGTACAAGATCAAACACCGGGGAGCTGTTTTTT. Translated, this is CASSGTRSNTGELFF.